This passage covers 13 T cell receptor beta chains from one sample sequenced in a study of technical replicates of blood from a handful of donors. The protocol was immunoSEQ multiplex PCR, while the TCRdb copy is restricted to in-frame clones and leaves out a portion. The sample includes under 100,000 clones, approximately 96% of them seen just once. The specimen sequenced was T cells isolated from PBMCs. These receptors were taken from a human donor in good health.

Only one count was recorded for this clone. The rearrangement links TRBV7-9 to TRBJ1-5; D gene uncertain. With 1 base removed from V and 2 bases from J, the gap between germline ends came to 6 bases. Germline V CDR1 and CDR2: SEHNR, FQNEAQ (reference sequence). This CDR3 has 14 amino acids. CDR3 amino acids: CASSLVGGNQPQHF. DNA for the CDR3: TGTGCCAGCAGCTTAGTCGGGGGCAATCAGCCCCAGCATTTT.

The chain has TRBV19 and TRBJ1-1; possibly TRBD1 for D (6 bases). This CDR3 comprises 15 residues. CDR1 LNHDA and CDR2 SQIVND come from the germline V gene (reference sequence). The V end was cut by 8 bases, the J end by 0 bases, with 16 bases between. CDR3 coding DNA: TGTGCCAGTCATACCGGGACAACGGTGAACACTGAAGCTTTCTTT. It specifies CASHTGTTVNTEAFF.

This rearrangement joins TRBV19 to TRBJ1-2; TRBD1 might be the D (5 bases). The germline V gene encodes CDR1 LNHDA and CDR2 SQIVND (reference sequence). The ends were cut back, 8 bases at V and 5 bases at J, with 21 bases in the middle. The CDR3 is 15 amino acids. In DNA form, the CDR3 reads TGTGCCAGTGCTAAAAAAGGGGCGGGACCTTATGGCTACACCTTC. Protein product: CASAKKGAGPYGYTF. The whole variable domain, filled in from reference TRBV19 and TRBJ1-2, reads DGGITQSPKYLFRKEGQNVTLSCEQNLNHDAMYWYRQDPGQGLRLIYYSQIVNDFQKGDIAEGYSVSREKKESFPLTVTSAQKNPTAFYLCASAKKGAGPYGYTFGSGTRLTVV.

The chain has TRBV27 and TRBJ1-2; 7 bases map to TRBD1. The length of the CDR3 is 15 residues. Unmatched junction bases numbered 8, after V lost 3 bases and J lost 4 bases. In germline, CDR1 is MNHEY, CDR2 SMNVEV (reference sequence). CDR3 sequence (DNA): TGTGCCAGCAGTTTCGACAGGGAGTGGGGCTATGGCTACACCTTC. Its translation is CASSFDREWGYGYTF.

CDR3 in amino acids: CALSRDSSYEQYF. The CDR3 DNA reads as TGTGCCTTAAGCCGGGACAGCTCCTACGAGCAGTACTTC. V is TRBV10-3 and J is TRBJ2-7; TRBD1 agrees at 7 bases. Germline V CDR1 and CDR2: ENHRY, SYGVKD. V was pared by 11 bases and J by 0 bases, with 7 bases of the junction left unmatched. This CDR3 has 13 amino acids.

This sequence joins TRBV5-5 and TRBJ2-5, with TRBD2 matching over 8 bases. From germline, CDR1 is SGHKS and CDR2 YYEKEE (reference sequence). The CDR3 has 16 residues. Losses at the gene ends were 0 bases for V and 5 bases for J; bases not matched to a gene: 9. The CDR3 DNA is TGTGCCAGCAGCTTGGGGCGGGGGGCCTCTTCTGAGACCCAGTACTTC. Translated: CASSLGRGASSETQYF.

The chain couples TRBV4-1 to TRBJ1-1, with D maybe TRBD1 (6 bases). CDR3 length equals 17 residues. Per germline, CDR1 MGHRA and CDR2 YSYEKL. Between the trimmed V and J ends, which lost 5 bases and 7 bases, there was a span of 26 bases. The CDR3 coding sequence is TGCGCCAGCAGCAGCGGAGGGGGGGGGCGCCTAGGAGATGAAGCTTTCTTT. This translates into CASSSGGGGRLGDEAFF.

CDR3 region: CASSPRGETGADYGYTF. The CDR3 DNA reads as TGTGCCAGCAGCCCAAGGGGGGAGACAGGGGCGGACTATGGCTACACCTTC. This chain uses TRBV7-3 with TRBJ1-2; the match to TRBD1 covers 8 bases. V shed 5 bases, J shed 3 bases, and the junction held 14 bases outside the gene matches. Germline V gene lookup returns CDR1 SGHTA and CDR2 FQGTGA. The CDR3 is 17 residues long.

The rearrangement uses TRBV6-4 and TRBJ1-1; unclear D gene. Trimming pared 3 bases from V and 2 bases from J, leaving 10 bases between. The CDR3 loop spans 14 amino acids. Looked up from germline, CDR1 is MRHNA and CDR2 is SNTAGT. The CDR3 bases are TGTGCCAGCAGTGAGGTGCGGGGAAACACTGAAGCTTTCTTT. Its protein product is CASSEVRGNTEAFF.

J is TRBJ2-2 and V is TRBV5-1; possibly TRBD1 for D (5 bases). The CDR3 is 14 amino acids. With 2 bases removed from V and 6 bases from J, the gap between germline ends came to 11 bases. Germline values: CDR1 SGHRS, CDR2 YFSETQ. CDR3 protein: CASSFAGWAGELFF. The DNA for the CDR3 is TGCGCCAGCAGCTTTGCAGGGTGGGCCGGGGAGCTGTTTTTT.

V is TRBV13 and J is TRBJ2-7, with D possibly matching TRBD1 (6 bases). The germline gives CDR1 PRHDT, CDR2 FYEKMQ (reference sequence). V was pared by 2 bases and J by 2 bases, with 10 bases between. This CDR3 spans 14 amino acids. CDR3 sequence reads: CASSLRTDTYEQYF. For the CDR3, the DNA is TGTGCCAGCAGCTTACGGACAGACACCTACGAGCAGTACTTC. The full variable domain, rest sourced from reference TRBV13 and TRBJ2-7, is AAGVIQSPRHLIKEKRETATLKCYPIPRHDTVYWYQQGPGQDPQFLISFYEKMQSDKGSIPDRFSAQQFSDYHSELNMSSLELGDSALYFCASSLRTDTYEQYFGPGTRLTVT.

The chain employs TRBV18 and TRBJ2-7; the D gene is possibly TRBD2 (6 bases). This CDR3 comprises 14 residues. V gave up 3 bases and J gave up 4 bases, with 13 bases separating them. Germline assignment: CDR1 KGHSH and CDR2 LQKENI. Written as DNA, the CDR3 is TGTGCCAGCTCACCGAGTTATGGGGGGTACGAGCAGTACTTC. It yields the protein CASSPSYGGYEQYF.

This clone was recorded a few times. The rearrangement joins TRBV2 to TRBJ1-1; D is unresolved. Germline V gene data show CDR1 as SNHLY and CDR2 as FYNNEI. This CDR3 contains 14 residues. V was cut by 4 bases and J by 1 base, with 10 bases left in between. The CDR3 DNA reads TGTGCCAGCAGTGTATTGGTCAGGAACACTGAAGCTTTCTTT. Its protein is CASSVLVRNTEAFF.